The 8 T cell receptor beta chains below all came from one sample that was sequenced in a study of blood T cell repertoires in COVID-19. TCRdb keeps only in-frame clones here, not all; method: immunoSEQ multiplex PCR. The sample contains about 140,000 clones, approximately 84% of which appear only once. Specimen: peripheral blood. These receptors all stem from a human donor in a cohort sampled during active COVID-19.

The V and J genes are TRBV21-1 and TRBJ1-6. TRBV21-1 is given as a pseudogene. This CDR3 has 14 residues. CDR3 coding DNA: TGTGCCAGCACTCCGGGGTCCTATAATTCACCCCTCCACTTT. This gives the protein CASTPGSYNSPLHF.

V and J are TRBV27 and TRBJ2-5; 9 nucleotides line up with TRBD1. Germline trimming cut 6 bases from V and 4 bases from J; bases unmatched to any gene: 3. CDR3 length: 13 amino acids. Germline V gene sequence: CDR1 MNHEY, CDR2 SMNVEV (reference sequence). In nucleotides, the CDR3 is TGTGCCAGCAGGACAGGGGGGGGAGAGACCCAGTACTTC. As protein: CASRTGGGETQYF.

The chain links TRBV29-1 to TRBJ2-2; a weak D match, TRBD1 (6 bases). This CDR3 contains 13 residues. Germline V gene data show CDR1 as SQVTM and CDR2 as ANQGSEA. Trimming pared 7 bases from V and 10 bases from J, leaving 19 bases between. The CDR3 DNA reads as TGCAGCGCAGCCCCAGGGGCGACGGAGGAGCTGTTTTTT. It specifies CSAAPGATEELFF.

The gene calls are TRBV9 and TRBJ1-1; D is undetermined. V was pared by 0 bases and J by 1 base, with 4 bases between. The CDR3 spans 13 residues. CDR1 is SGDLS and CDR2 is YYNGEE in the germline V gene. The CDR3 DNA sequence: TGTGCCAGCAGCGTAGATCAGAACACTGAAGCTTTCTTT. Translation: CASSVDQNTEAFF.

J is TRBJ2-2 and V is TRBV4-2; 14 bases fit TRBD2. CDR1 is LGHNA and CDR2 is YNFKEQ in the germline V gene. J was trimmed by 10 bases and V by 6 bases; bases with no gene match: 10. The CDR3 totals 16 residues. The CDR3 DNA reads as TGTGCCAGCAGTCGCGGACTAGCGGGGGGTGAGGTGGAGCTGTTTTTT. Amino acid sequence: CASSRGLAGGEVELFF.

In this sample, this clone turned up a few times. The V and J genes are TRBV3-1 (or the pseudogene TRBV3-2) and TRBJ1-1; TRBD1 is a possible D gene (6 bases). This CDR3 is built from 13 residues. The V end was cut by 4 bases, the J end by 6 bases, with 12 bases between. Germline CDR1 is LGHDT and CDR2 is YNNKEL (reference sequence). The CDR3 sequence: CASSPRGQSEAFF. The CDR3 DNA is TGTGCCAGCAGCCCTCGCGGACAGTCTGAAGCTTTCTTT.

The rearrangement joins TRBV5-1 to TRBJ2-5; possible D gene TRBD2, 5 bases. Trimming pared 3 bases from V and 3 bases from J, leaving 12 bases between. The germline gives CDR1 SGHRS, CDR2 YFSETQ. The CDR3 has 14 amino acids. The DNA for the CDR3 is TGCGCCAGCAGCTGGGCGACTACGGAAGAGACCCAGTACTTC. Its translation is CASSWATTEETQYF.

This chain links TRBV9 with TRBJ2-2; 13 positions agree with TRBD2. After removal of 4 bases from V and 5 bases from J, the junction contained 11 bases not matched to a gene. Germline V gene sequence: CDR1 SGDLS, CDR2 YYNGEE. This CDR3 is built from 18 residues. The CDR3 region has the DNA TGTGCCAGCAGCTTACACCTTACGACTAGCGGGGGGACCGGGGAGCTGTTTTTT. This sequence encodes CASSLHLTTSGGTGELFF.